Included here is one TCR beta chain sequence, with context. This record belongs to a study of blood T cell repertoires in COVID-19. As for the study in general: COVID-19 samples from acute and convalescent phases originated in the United States, Italy and Spain. T cells, B-cell-depleted T cells, or PBMCs supplied cDNA or gDNA.

Per the study methods: Cell counts per sample came from amplifying reference gene primers. Produced via immunoSEQ multiplex PCR; TCRdb's table is partial and in-frame only. V and J calls and clone size are as listed in that table; D and trimming were resolved from the DNA. The profile covers some 230,000 clones, with roughly 80% appearing a single time and roughly 3% taken by the ten largest. Germline CDR1 SGDLS, CDR2 YYNGEE. Trimming left V 1 base short and J 0 bases short, with 10 bases between. The CDR3 length is 16 residues. This receptor was obtained from a woman in her 30s who had recovered from COVID-19. This chain links TRBV9 with TRBJ2-2; D is ambiguous. Specimen: peripheral blood. CDR3 sequence (DNA): TGTGCCAGCAGCGTATTCAGTATCTCGAACACCGGGGAGCTGTTTTTT. It yields the protein CASSVFSISNTGELFF.